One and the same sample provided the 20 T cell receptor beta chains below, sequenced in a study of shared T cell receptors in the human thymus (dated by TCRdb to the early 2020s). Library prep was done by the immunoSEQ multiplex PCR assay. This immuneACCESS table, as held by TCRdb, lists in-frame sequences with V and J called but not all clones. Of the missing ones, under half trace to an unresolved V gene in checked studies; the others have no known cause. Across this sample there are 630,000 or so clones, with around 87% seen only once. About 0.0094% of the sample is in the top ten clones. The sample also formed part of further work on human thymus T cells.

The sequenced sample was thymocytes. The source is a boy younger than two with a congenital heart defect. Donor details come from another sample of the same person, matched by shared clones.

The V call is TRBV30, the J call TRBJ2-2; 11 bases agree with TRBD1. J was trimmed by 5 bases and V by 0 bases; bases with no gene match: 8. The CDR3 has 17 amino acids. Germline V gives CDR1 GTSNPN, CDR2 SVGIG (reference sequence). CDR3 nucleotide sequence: TGTGCCTGGAGTGTACCGTCCGGGACAGGGGGTACCGGGGAGCTGTTTTTT. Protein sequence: CAWSVPSGTGGTGELFF.

In DNA form, the CDR3 reads TGTGCCAGCAGCAATTTCCGGAGGAACAGGGGGAACTATGGCTACACCTTC. It specifies CASSNFRRNRGNYGYTF. The V and J genes are TRBV7-6 and TRBJ1-2; 8 positions agree with TRBD1. Germline CDR1 SGHVS, CDR2 FNYEAQ. The CDR3 sequence is 17 residues long. V shed 5 bases and J 2 bases; nucleotides not matched to a gene: 13.

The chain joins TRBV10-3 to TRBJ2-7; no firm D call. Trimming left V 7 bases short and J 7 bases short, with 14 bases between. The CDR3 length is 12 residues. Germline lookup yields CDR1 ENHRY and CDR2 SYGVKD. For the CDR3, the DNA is TGTGCCATCATTCACGGGTCTCGAGAGCAGTACTTC. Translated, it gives CAIIHGSREQYF.

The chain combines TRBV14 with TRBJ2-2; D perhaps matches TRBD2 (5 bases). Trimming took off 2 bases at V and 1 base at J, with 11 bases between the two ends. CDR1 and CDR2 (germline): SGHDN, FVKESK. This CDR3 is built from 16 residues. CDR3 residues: CASSQSETKNTGELFF. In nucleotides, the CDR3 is TGTGCCAGCAGCCAATCGGAGACTAAGAACACCGGGGAGCTGTTTTTT.

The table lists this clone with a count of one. For the CDR3, the DNA is TGTGCCAGCAGGACCCCCGACAGTCAGGAGACCCAGTACTTC. Its translation is CASRTPDSQETQYF. This chain uses TRBV5-4 with TRBJ2-5; the D gene is possibly TRBD1 (5 bases). Trimming left V 5 bases short and J 5 bases short, with 16 bases between. The CDR3 extends over 14 amino acids. Germline-derived CDR1 and CDR2 are SGHNT and YYREEE (reference sequence).

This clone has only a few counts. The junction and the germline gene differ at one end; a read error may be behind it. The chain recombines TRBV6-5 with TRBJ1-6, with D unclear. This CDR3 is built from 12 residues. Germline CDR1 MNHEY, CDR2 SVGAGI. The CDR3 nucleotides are TGCGCCAGCGGAGGGATAAATTCACCCCTCCACTTT. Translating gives CASGGINSPLHF.

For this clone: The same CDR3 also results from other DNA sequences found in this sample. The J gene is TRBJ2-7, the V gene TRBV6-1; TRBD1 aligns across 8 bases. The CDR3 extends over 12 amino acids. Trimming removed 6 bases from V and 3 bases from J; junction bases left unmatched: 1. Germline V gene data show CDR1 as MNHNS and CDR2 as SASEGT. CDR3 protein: CASRDRDYEQYF. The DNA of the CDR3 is TGTGCCAGCAGGGACAGGGACTACGAGCAGTACTTC.

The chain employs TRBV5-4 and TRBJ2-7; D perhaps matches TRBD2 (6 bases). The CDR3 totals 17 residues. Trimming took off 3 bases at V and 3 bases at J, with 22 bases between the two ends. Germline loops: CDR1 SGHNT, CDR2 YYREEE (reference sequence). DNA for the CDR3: TGTGCCAGCAGCTACGGCACCACCTCGGGGGTCCGCTACGAGCAGTACTTC. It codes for CASSYGTTSGVRYEQYF.

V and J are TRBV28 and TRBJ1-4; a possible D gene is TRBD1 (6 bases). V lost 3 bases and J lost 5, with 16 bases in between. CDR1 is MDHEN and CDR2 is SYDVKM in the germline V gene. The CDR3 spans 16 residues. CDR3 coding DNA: TGTGCCAGCAGTTTGCCTGGACAGATACTAAATGAAAAACTGTTTTTT. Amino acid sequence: CASSLPGQILNEKLFF.

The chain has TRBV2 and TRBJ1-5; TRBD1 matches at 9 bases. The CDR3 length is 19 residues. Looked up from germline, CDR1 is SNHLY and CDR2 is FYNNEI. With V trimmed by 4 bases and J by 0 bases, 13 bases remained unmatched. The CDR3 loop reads CASSATFPGQGASNQPQHF. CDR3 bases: TGTGCCAGCAGTGCGACCTTTCCGGGACAGGGAGCTAGCAATCAGCCCCAGCATTTT.

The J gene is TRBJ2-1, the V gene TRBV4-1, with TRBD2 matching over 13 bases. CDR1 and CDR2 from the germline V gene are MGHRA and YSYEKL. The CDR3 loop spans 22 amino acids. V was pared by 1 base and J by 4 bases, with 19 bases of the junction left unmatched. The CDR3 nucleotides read TGCGCCAGCAGCCAAGTCTTACTAGCGGGAGGGCCCAGTCGGCGTTTGTACAATGAGCAGTTCTTC. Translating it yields CASSQVLLAGGPSRRLYNEQFF.

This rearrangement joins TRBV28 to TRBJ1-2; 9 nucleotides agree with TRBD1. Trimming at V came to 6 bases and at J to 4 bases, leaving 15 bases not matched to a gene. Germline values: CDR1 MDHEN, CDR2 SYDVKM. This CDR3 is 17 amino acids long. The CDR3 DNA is TGTGCCAGCAGCCCGAGCCGGGACAGGGACCGCGTCTATGGCTACACCTTC. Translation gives CASSPSRDRDRVYGYTF.

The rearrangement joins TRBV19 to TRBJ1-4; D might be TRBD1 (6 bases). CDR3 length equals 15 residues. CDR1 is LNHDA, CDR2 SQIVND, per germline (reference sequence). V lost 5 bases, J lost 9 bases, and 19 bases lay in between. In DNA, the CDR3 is TGTGCCAGTAGTCCAGGAGACAGGAGAAGGCAAAAACTGTTTTTT. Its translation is CASSPGDRRRQKLFF.

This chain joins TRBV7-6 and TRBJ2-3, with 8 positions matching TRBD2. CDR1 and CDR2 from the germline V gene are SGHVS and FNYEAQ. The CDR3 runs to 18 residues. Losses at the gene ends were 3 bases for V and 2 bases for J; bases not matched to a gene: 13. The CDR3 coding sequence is TGTGCCAGCAGCTTGGCGCTAGCGGGTCTTACACACACAGATACGCAGTATTTT. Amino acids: CASSLALAGLTHTDTQYF.

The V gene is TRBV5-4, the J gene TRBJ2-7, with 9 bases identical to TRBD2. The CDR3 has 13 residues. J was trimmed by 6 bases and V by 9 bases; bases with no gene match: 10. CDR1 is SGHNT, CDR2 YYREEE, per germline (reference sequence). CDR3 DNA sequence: TGTGCCATCATGCGGGGGGGCTCGAGCGAGCAGTACTTC. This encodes CAIMRGGSSEQYF.

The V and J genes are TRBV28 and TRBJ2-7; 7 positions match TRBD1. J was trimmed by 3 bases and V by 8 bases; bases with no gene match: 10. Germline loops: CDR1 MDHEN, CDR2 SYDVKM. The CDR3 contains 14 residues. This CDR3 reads CASALTQGDYEQYF. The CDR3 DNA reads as TGTGCCAGCGCCCTTACGCAGGGGGACTACGAGCAGTACTTC.

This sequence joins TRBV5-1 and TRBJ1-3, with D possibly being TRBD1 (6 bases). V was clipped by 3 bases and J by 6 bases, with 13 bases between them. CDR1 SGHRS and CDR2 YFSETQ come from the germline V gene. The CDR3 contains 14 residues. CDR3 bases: TGCGCCAGCAGCTCTGAGGGACAAAAAAACACCATATATTTT. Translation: CASSSEGQKNTIYF.

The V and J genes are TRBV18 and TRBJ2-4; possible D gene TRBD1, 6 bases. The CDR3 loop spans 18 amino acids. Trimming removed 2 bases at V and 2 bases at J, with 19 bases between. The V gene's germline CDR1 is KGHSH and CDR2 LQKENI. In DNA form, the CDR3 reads TGTGCCAGCTCACCAAGGGGAATAGGAACAGGGACCAAAAACATTCAGTACTTC. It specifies CASSPRGIGTGTKNIQYF.

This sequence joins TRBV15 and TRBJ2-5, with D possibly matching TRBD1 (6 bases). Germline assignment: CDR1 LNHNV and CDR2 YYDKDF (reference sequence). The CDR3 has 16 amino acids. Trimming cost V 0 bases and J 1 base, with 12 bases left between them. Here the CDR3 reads CATSRDWDITQETQYF. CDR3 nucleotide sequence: TGTGCCACCAGCAGAGATTGGGACATCACCCAAGAGACCCAGTACTTC. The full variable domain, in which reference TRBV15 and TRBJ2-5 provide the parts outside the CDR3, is DAMVIQNPRYQVTQFGKPVTLSCSQTLNHNVMYWYQQKSSQAPKLLFHYYDKDFNNEADTPDNFQSRRPNTSFCFLDIRSPGLGDTAMYLCATSRDWDITQETQYFGPGTRLLVL.

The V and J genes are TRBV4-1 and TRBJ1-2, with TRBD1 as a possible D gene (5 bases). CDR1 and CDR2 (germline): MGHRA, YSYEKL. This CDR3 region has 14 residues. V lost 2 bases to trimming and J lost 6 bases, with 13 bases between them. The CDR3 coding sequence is TGCGCCAGCAGCCAATGGCCAGGGTACGATGGCTACACCTTC. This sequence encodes CASSQWPGYDGYTF.